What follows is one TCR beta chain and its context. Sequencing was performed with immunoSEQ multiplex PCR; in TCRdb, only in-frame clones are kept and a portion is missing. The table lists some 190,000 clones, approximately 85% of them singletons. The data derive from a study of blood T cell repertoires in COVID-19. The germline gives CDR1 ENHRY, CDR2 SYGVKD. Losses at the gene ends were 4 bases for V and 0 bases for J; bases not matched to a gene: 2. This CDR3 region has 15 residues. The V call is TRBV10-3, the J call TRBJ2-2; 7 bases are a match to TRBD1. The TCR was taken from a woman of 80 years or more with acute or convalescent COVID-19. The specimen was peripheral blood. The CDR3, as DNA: TGTGCCATCAGTGTTGGGACAGCGAACACCGGGGAGCTGTTTTTT. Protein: CAISVGTANTGELFF.